Listed here are 32 T cell receptor beta chains from one sample, sequenced in a study of T cell therapy after organ transplantation (dated by TCRdb to about 2019). The library was made by the immunoSEQ multiplex PCR assay. Entries here come from immuneACCESS through TCRdb and include only in-frame sequences with V and J called. Some clones fail to appear in such tables; in the studies checked, an unresolved V gene covers under half of the shortfall, and the cause of the remainder is unknown. Counted in this sample were about 6,000 clones; 65% to 75% of them appeared once. The ten largest account for 25% to 35% of the sample. No antigen has been assigned to these receptors. Reading the label with the study, this specimen's time point is: 4-8 weeks after completion of therapy. The sequencing used CD8+ T cells from blood, collected after autologous CMV-specific T cell therapy. These receptors all stem from a human patient who had received a solid organ transplant and had CMV disease. After a transplant, certain T cells may trace back to the graft donor.

J is TRBJ2-3 and V is TRBV6-4, with 9 bases identical to TRBD2. There are 15 residues in the CDR3. After removal of 0 bases from V and 4 bases from J, the junction contained 2 bases not matched to a gene. CDR1 is MRHNA and CDR2 is SNTAGT in the germline V gene. The CDR3 region has the DNA TGTGCCAGCAGTGACTCCCTAGCGGGATCAGATACGCAGTATTTT. Protein: CASSDSLAGSDTQYF.

A single count supports this clone. This rearrangement joins TRBV27 to TRBJ1-5; 8 bases map to TRBD1. Germline V gene data show CDR1 as MNHEY and CDR2 as SMNVEV (reference sequence). The CDR3 covers 14 residues. Trimming removed 6 bases from V and 2 bases from J; junction bases left unmatched: 3. CDR3 residues: CASSMTGGNQPQHF. The CDR3 nucleotides are TGTGCCAGCAGCATGACAGGGGGCAATCAGCCCCAGCATTTT.

This chain links TRBV7-9 with TRBJ2-5; TRBD1 aligns across 9 bases. CDR1 and CDR2 (germline): SEHNR, FQNEAQ (reference sequence). CDR3 length: 18 amino acids. V shed 3 bases, J shed 0 bases, and the junction held 11 bases outside the gene matches. In DNA form, the CDR3 reads TGTGCCAGCAGCTTTTGGGGGACAGGGAGGAGCGACCAAGAGACCCAGTACTTC. It specifies CASSFWGTGRSDQETQYF.

The chain links TRBV28 to TRBJ2-1, with D possibly TRBD1 on 5 matching bases. Per germline, CDR1 MDHEN and CDR2 SYDVKM. The CDR3 spans 15 residues. The V gene lost 2 bases and the J gene lost 2 bases, with 10 bases spanning the gap. CDR3 nucleotides: TGTGCCAGCAGTTTACCGGACACTGCCTACAATGAGCAGTTCTTC. Its protein product is CASSLPDTAYNEQFF.

This clone showed up just once. This chain links TRBV4-3 with TRBJ2-2; D is unresolved. This CDR3 spans 16 amino acids. CDR1 and CDR2 from the germline V gene are LGHNA and YSLEER. V shed 0 bases and J shed 0 bases, with 8 bases lying between them. As DNA, the CDR3 is TGCGCCAGCAGCCAAGATCGGATGACGAACACCGGGGAGCTGTTTTTT. It specifies CASSQDRMTNTGELFF.

V usage is TRBV28 and J usage is TRBJ2-1; unclear D gene. The V end was cut by 6 bases, the J end by 1 base, with 16 bases between. The V gene's germline CDR1 is MDHEN and CDR2 SYDVKM. The CDR3 has 16 amino acids. CDR3 bases: TGTGCCAGCAGACCTCCACGAGGTTGGTCCTACAATGAGCAGTTCTTC. Translating gives CASRPPRGWSYNEQFF.

This clone counts as medium-sized. J is TRBJ2-5 and V is TRBV6-4, with 11 positions matching TRBD2. Per germline, CDR1 MRHNA and CDR2 SNTAGT. The V gene end was trimmed by 3 bases and the J gene end by 1 base; junction bases not matched to a gene: 1. There are 15 residues in the CDR3. CDR3 DNA: TGTGCCAGCAGTGAAACTAGCGGGAGCCAAGAGACCCAGTACTTC. Amino acids: CASSETSGSQETQYF.

The chain uses TRBV5-1 and TRBJ1-2; the D gene is possibly TRBD1 (6 bases). The germline V gene has CDR1 SGHRS and CDR2 YFSETQ. This CDR3 has 15 residues. Between the trimmed V and J ends, which lost 2 bases and 6 bases, there was a span of 17 bases. The CDR3 loop is CASSLADRPLDGYTF. DNA for the CDR3: TGCGCCAGCAGCTTAGCAGACAGGCCCCTGGATGGCTACACCTTC. The variable domain in full, completed from reference TRBV5-1 and TRBJ1-2, reads KAGVTQTPRYLIKTRGQQVTLSCSPISGHRSVSWYQQTPGQGLQFLFEYFSETQRNKGNFPGRFSGRQFSNSRSEMNVSTLELGDSALYLCASSLADRPLDGYTFGSGTRLTVV.

This clone was found once. This rearrangement joins TRBV4-1 to TRBJ2-5, with D possibly being TRBD1 (6 bases). CDR3 length: 15 amino acids. Germline CDR1 is MGHRA and CDR2 is YSYEKL. V lost 4 bases to trimming and J lost 2 bases, with 14 bases between them. CDR3 coding DNA: TGCGCCAGCAGCCTGCGGACAGAAGGACAAGAGACCCAGTACTTC. This codes for CASSLRTEGQETQYF.

This clone was picked up a small number of times. The sample contains more than one DNA sequence encoding this CDR3. CDR3 nucleotide sequence: TGCGCCAGCAGCTTGGTGGGTGGCTCCTACGAGCAGTACTTC. Its protein product is CASSLVGGSYEQYF. The genes are TRBV5-1 and TRBJ2-7; D call uncertain. This CDR3 has 14 residues. Trimming left V 0 bases short and J 0 bases short, with 7 bases between. Germline CDR1 and CDR2: SGHRS and YFSETQ.

The chain couples TRBV28 to TRBJ1-5; 8 bases are a match to TRBD1. With 4 bases clipped from V and 2 bases from J, the junction kept 16 bases outside the gene matches. There are 19 residues in the CDR3. Germline V lookup: CDR1 MDHEN, CDR2 SYDVKM. Written as DNA, the CDR3 is TGTGCCAGCAGTTCCCCCACCTTGACAGGGGCGTTTGGCAATCAGCCCCAGCATTTT. Translation gives CASSSPTLTGAFGNQPQHF.

The chain joins TRBV11-2 to TRBJ2-3; 9 bases are shared with TRBD2. Germline lookup yields CDR1 SGHAT and CDR2 FQNNGV. Trimming removed 5 bases from V and 4 bases from J; junction bases left unmatched: 7. The CDR3 spans 15 residues. In DNA form, the CDR3 reads TGTGCCAGCAGCCGTAGCGGGAGTTTGGCAGATACGCAGTATTTT. Translating gives CASSRSGSLADTQYF.

The chain carries TRBV5-5 and TRBJ1-5; 8 bases map to TRBD1. Unmatched junction bases numbered 6, after V lost 0 bases and J lost 4 bases. Germline lookup yields CDR1 SGHKS and CDR2 YYEKEE (reference sequence). The CDR3 loop spans 16 amino acids. The CDR3 reads CASSLASTGANQPQHF. In DNA, the CDR3 is TGTGCCAGCAGCTTGGCCTCGACAGGGGCAAATCAGCCCCAGCATTTT.

The chain combines TRBV7-9 with TRBJ2-7; 8 bases line up with TRBD2. The CDR3 has 15 amino acids. Germline V gene data show CDR1 as SEHNR and CDR2 as FQNEAQ (reference sequence). Trimming cost V 6 bases and J 3 bases; bases outside gene matches: 10. As DNA, the CDR3 is TGTGCCAGCAGTCAGGGACTAGTGGTAGACTACGAGCAGTACTTC. It specifies CASSQGLVVDYEQYF.

This clone has just a few counts. The chain employs TRBV2 and TRBJ1-4; D remains ambiguous. There are 14 residues in the CDR3. Trimming shortened V by 4 bases and J by 7 bases, and 13 bases separated the two germline ends. Germline values: CDR1 SNHLY, CDR2 FYNNEI. The CDR3 spells CASSGGRLSEKLFF. CDR3 nucleotide sequence: TGTGCCAGCAGTGGTGGGAGGCTTAGTGAAAAACTGTTTTTT. The full variable domain, completed using reference TRBV2 and TRBJ1-4, is EPEVTQTPSHQVTQMGQEVILRCVPISNHLYFYWYRQILGQKVEFLVSFYNNEISEKSEIFDDQFSVERPDGSNFTLKIRSTKLEDSAMYFCASSGGRLSEKLFFGSGTQLSVL.

Within the sample, this clone is medium-sized. The chain uses TRBV9 and TRBJ1-5, with D tentatively TRBD1 (5 bases). V dropped 4 bases and J dropped 6 bases, with 17 bases sitting between them. Germline CDR1 reads SGDLS; CDR2 reads YYNGEE. CDR3 size: 15 residues. CDR3 region: CASSQVPGNGQPQHF. The CDR3 nucleotides read TGTGCCAGCAGCCAAGTGCCAGGGAATGGTCAGCCCCAGCATTTT.

The genes are TRBV19 and TRBJ2-1; the D is unclear. V was shortened by 4 bases and J by 2 bases, with 3 bases between the two germline ends. Germline CDR1 LNHDA, CDR2 SQIVND (reference sequence). This CDR3 region has 12 residues. The CDR3 loop reads CASSSPYNEQFF. Here the CDR3 DNA reads TGTGCCAGTAGTAGCCCCTACAATGAGCAGTTCTTC.

The CDR3 coding sequence is TGTGCCAGCAGGGAACCGTGGGGGGGTCAAGAGACCCAGTACTTC. Translating it yields CASREPWGGQETQYF. This chain uses TRBV27 with TRBJ2-5; 7 bases fit TRBD2. The CDR3 runs 15 residues. Germline trimming cut 6 bases from V and 2 bases from J; bases unmatched to any gene: 9. Germline CDR1 and CDR2: MNHEY and SMNVEV (reference sequence).

The chain has TRBV5-1 and TRBJ1-4, with a tentative D call TRBD1 (6 bases). In germline, CDR1 is SGHRS, CDR2 YFSETQ. This CDR3 is built from 15 residues. The V end was cut by 7 bases, the J end by 0 bases, with 13 bases between. CDR3 coding DNA: TGCGCCAGCCGCCCCGAGGGGGCAACTAATGAAAAACTGTTTTTT. It is translated as CASRPEGATNEKLFF.

The rearrangement joins TRBV11-2 to TRBJ1-3, with D hard to call. Per germline, CDR1 SGHAT and CDR2 FQNNGV. The CDR3 loop spans 11 amino acids. V was shortened by 4 bases and J by 14 bases, with 12 bases between the two germline ends. The CDR3 reads CASSYGLLLYF. The CDR3 nucleotides read TGTGCCAGCAGCTACGGTTTGCTTTTATATTTT.

This clone was seen a few times. The chain links TRBV5-4 to TRBJ1-5; D remains ambiguous. The CDR3 is 14 residues long. Trimming stripped 2 bases from V and 4 bases from J, with 10 bases between. Germline V gene sequence: CDR1 SGHNT, CDR2 YYREEE (reference sequence). CDR3 coding DNA: TGTGCCAGCAGCTTAGGGCAGGATAATCAGCCCCAGCATTTT. This encodes CASSLGQDNQPQHF.

The rearrangement links TRBV27 to TRBJ2-7; D is unresolved. Germline V gives CDR1 MNHEY, CDR2 SMNVEV (reference sequence). This CDR3 is 14 amino acids long. Trimming took 3 bases from V and 2 from J, leaving 11 bases between them. CDR3 DNA sequence: TGTGCCAGCAGTTTGTCGCAGGTTACCTACGAGCAGTACTTC. Encoded protein: CASSLSQVTYEQYF.

V and J are TRBV5-1 and TRBJ2-1; 9 bases match TRBD1. V dropped 4 bases and J dropped 7; count of bases not matched to a gene: 18. The CDR3 contains 18 residues. Germline CDR1 is SGHRS and CDR2 is YFSETQ. CDR3 sequence reads: CASSPTEGQGLFENEQFF. CDR3 nucleotides: TGCGCCAGCAGCCCAACGGAGGGACAGGGTCTTTTTGAAAATGAGCAGTTCTTC.

The V call is TRBV7-6, the J call TRBJ2-1; 8 nucleotides match TRBD1. From germline, CDR1 is SGHVS and CDR2 FNYEAQ. V was pared by 1 base and J by 2 bases, with 4 bases of the junction left unmatched. This CDR3 is built from 16 residues. Here the CDR3 DNA reads TGTGCCAGCAGCTTAGGACCCAGGGGGCCCTACAATGAGCAGTTCTTC. Residues: CASSLGPRGPYNEQFF.

The CDR3 DNA reads as TGTGCCAGCAGGGACTACCTCTCCTACGAGCAGTACTTC. Protein sequence: CASRDYLSYEQYF. The chain employs TRBV2 and TRBJ2-7, with D tentatively TRBD2 (6 bases). Per germline, CDR1 SNHLY and CDR2 FYNNEI. This CDR3 spans 13 amino acids. V was cut by 6 bases and J by 0 bases, with 9 bases left in between.

Concerning this clone itself: A read error may produce the germline difference seen at one junction end. This rearrangement joins TRBV6-4 to TRBJ2-1, with 7 bases that match TRBD2. Looked up from germline, CDR1 is MRHNA and CDR2 is SNTAGT. The CDR3 extends over 15 amino acids. In DNA, the CDR3 is TGTGCCAGCAGTTACTCTGGCGGGAGTTACAATGAGCAGTTCTTC. It specifies CASSYSGGSYNEQFF.

The chain recombines TRBV11-2 with TRBJ2-1, with 8 bases aligning to TRBD1. V shed 2 bases and J 3 bases; nucleotides not matched to a gene: 9. Per germline, CDR1 SGHAT and CDR2 FQNNGV. The CDR3 runs to 17 residues. The CDR3 reads CASSLLIGQGFYNEQFF. The CDR3 DNA reads TGTGCCAGCAGCTTACTTATCGGACAGGGATTCTACAATGAGCAGTTCTTC.

This clone qualifies as large. The chain recombines TRBV14 with TRBJ2-2, with D perhaps TRBD2 (5 bases). Trimming took 1 base from V and 7 from J, leaving 7 bases between them. CDR1 is SGHDN and CDR2 is FVKESK in the germline V gene. The CDR3 extends over 13 amino acids. CDR3 in amino acids: CASSQGGLGELFF. The CDR3 DNA follows: TGTGCCAGCAGCCAAGGCGGACTCGGGGAGCTGTTTTTT.

The chain is built from TRBV19 and TRBJ2-7; D gene ambiguous. This CDR3 has 15 residues. Germline-derived CDR1 and CDR2 are LNHDA and SQIVND (reference sequence). V lost 0 bases and J 0 bases, leaving 9 bases between the germline ends. The CDR3 here is CASSIESGLSYEQYF. DNA for the CDR3: TGTGCCAGTAGTATAGAGTCGGGTCTCTCCTACGAGCAGTACTTC.

The V gene is TRBV14, the J gene TRBJ1-4, with D tentatively TRBD1 (5 bases). Germline values: CDR1 SGHDN, CDR2 FVKESK. Trimming removed 0 bases at V and 4 bases at J, with 18 bases between. The CDR3 runs 18 residues. CDR3 sequence reads: CASSQDGSIGTDNEKLFF. The CDR3 region has the DNA TGTGCCAGCAGCCAAGATGGTTCAATTGGGACGGATAATGAAAAACTGTTTTTT.

The CDR3 is CASSQDGLAGSYEQYF. The CDR3, as DNA: TGCGCCAGCAGCCAAGATGGTCTAGCGGGGAGCTACGAGCAGTACTTC. This chain uses TRBV4-3 with TRBJ2-7; 9 bases line up with TRBD2. Per germline, CDR1 LGHNA and CDR2 YSLEER. The J segment lost 3 bases and the V segment lost 0 bases, leaving 6 bases of the junction unmatched. The CDR3 consists of 16 residues.

The chain employs TRBV7-2 and TRBJ2-7; D is ambiguous. V was shortened by 3 bases and J by 2 bases, with 11 bases between the two germline ends. The CDR3 sequence is 14 residues long. CDR1 and CDR2 (germline): SGHTA, FQGNSA. Here the CDR3 DNA reads TGTGCCAGCAGCTTGACCGATGGGACCTACGAGCAGTACTTC. Encoded protein: CASSLTDGTYEQYF.